Here is one TCR beta chain with its context. What it binds is not known. The data belong to a study of vaccination and CD4 T cells after COVID-19. V lost 5 bases to trimming and J lost 9 bases; unmatched junction nucleotides: 7. This CDR3 spans 13 amino acids. Germline values: CDR1 LNHDA, CDR2 SQIVND (reference sequence). Sequence data for DNA of cultured CD4+ T cells were generated by the Oncomine TCR Beta short-read assay. In TCRdb, the PCR reads were re-called with MiXCR into one record per CDR3 protein. Of about 10,000 distinct CDR3 sequences listed, 60% to 75% are singletons. Treatment given: approximately 11-day PBMC culture with coronavirus spike peptide pools or control peptides (ViraFEST assay). Study-wide results and caveats: Convalescent patients' median share of reactive clones seen only post-vaccination was approximately 85%.

The sequence was obtained from a human donor who had recovered from COVID-19. Sample: CD4+ T cells from blood, cultured in vitro. The rearrangement links TRBV19 to TRBJ2-7; 10 bases align to TRBD1. This CDR3 reads CASSVTGGAGQYF. CDR3 nucleotides: TGTGCCAGTAGTGTGACAGGGGGCGCTGGGCAGTACTTC.